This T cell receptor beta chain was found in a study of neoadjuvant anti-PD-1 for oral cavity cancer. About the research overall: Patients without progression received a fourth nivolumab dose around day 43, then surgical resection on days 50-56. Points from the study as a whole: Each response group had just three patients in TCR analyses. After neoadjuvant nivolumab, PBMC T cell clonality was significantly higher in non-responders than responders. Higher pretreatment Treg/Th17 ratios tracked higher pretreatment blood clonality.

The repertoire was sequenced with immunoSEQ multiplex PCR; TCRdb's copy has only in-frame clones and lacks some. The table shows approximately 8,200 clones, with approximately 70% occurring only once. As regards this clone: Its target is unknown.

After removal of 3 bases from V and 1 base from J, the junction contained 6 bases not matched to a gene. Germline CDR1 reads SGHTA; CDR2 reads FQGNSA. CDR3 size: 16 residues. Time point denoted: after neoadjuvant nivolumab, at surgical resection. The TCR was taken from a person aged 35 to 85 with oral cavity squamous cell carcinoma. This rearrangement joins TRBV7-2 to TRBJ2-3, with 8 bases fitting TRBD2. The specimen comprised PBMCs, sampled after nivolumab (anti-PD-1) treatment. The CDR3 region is CASSLAGLVGTDTQYF. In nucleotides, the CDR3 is TGTGCCAGCAGCTTGGCGGGACTAGTCGGCACAGATACGCAGTATTTT.